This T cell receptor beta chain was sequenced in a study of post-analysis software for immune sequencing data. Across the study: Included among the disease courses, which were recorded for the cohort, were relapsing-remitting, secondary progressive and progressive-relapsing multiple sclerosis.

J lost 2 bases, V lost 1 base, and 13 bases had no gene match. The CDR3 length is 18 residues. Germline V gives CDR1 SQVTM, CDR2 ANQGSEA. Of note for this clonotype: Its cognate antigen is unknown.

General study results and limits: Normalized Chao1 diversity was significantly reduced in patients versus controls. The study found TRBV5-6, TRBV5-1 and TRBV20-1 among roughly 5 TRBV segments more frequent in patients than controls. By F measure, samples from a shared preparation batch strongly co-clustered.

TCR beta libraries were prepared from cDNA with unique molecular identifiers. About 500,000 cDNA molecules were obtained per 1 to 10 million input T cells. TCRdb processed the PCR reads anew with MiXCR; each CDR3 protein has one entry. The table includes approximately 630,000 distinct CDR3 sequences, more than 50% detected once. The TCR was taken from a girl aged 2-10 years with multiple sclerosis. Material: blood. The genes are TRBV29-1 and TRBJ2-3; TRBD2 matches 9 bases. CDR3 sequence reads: CSVEVSGGPKGYTDTQYF. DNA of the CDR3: TGCAGCGTTGAAGTTAGCGGGGGCCCTAAAGGATACACAGATACGCAGTATTTT.